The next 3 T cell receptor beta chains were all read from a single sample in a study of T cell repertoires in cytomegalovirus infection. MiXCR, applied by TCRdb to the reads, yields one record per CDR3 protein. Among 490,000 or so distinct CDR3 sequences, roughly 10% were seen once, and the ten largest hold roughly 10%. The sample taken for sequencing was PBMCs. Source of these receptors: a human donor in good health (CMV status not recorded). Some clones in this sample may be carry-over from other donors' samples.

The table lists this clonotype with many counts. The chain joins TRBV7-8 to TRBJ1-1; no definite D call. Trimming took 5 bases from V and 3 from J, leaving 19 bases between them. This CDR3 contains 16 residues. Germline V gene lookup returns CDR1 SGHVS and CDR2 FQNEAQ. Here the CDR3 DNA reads TGTGCCAGCAGCCACCCAGAGGAGGAGGGCGACACTGAAGCTTTCTTT. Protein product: CASSHPEEEGDTEAFF.

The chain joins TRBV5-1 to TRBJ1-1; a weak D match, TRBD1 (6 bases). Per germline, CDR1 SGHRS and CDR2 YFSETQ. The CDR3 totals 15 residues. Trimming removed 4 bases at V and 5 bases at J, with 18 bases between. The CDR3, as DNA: TGCGCCAGCAGCCCCAGACCGGACAGTTTTACTGAAGCTTTCTTT. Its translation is CASSPRPDSFTEAFF.

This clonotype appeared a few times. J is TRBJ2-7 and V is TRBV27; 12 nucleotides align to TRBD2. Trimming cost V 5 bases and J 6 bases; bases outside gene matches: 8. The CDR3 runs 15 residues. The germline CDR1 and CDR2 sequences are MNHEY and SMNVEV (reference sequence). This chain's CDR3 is CASSETSGSSGEQYF. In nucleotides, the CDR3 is TGTGCCAGCAGTGAGACTAGCGGGAGCTCCGGCGAGCAGTACTTC.